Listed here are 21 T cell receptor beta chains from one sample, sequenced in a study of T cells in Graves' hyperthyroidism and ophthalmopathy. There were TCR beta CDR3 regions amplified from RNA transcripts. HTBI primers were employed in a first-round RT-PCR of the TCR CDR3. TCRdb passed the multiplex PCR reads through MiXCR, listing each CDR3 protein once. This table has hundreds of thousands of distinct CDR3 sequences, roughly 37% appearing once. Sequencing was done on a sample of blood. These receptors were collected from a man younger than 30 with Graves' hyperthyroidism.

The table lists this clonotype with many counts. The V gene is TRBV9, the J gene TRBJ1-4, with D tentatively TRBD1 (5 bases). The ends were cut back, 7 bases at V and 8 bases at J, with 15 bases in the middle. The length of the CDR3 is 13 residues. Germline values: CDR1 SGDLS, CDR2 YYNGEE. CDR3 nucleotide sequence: TGTGCCAGCTCAGGGAGGGAGAACGAAAAACTGTTTTTT. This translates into CASSGRENEKLFF.

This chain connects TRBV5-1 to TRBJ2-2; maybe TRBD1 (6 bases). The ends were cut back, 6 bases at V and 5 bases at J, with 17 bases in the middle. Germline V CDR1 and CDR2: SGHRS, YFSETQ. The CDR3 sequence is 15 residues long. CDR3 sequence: CASTTDRGYTGELFF. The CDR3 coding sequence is TGCGCCAGCACAACGGACAGAGGGTATACCGGGGAGCTGTTTTTT.

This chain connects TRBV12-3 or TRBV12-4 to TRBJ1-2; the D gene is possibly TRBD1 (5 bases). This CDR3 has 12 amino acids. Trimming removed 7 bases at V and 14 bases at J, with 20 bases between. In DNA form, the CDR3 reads TGTGCCAGCACAACTGGGACCGGGATAGGTACCTTC. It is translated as CASTTGTGIGTF.

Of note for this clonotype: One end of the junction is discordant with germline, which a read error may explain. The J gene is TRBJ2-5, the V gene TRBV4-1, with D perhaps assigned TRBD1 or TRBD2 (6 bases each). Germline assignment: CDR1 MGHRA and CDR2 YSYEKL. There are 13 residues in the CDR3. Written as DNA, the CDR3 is TGTGCCAGCAGCGCCGGGGGCGCAGAGACCCAGTACTTC. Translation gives CASSAGGAETQYF.

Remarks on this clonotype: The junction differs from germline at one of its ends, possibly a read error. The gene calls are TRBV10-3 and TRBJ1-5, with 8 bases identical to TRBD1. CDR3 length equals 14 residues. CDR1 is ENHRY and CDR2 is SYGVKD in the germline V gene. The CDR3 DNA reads TGTGCCACCGGGACAGGATATAGCAATCAGTCCCAGCATTTT. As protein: CATGTGYSNQSQHF.

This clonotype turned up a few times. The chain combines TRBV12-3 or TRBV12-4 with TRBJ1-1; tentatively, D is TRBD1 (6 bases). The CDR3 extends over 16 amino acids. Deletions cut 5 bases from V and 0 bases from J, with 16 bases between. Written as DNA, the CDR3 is TGTGCCAGCAGTGCTACCTTGACAGGCATGAACACTGAAGCTTTCTTT. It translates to CASSATLTGMNTEAFF.

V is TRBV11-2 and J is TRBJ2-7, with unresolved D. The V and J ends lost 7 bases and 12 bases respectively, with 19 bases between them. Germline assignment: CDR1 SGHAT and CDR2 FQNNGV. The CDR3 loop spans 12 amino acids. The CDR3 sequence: CASTSAMGIWYF. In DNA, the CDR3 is TGTGCCAGCACCAGTGCGATGGGGATCTGGTACTTC. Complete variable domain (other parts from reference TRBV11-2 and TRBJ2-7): EAGVAQSPRYKIIEKRQSVAFWCNPISGHATLYWYQQILGQGPKLLIQFQNNGVVDDSQLPKDRFSAERLKGVDSTLKIQPAKLEDSAVYLCASTSAMGIWYFGPGTRLTVT.

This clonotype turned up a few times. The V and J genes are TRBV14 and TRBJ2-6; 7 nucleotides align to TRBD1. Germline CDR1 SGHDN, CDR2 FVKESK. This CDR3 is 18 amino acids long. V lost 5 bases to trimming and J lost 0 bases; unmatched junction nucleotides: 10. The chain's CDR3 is CASSTWDRVDSGANVLTF. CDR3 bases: TGTGCCAGCAGCACTTGGGACAGAGTCGACTCTGGGGCCAACGTCCTGACTTTC.

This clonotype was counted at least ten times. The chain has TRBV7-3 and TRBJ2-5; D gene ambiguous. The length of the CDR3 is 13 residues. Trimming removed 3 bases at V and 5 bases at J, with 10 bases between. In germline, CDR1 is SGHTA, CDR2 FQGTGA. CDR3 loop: CASSFGVQETQYF. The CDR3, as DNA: TGTGCCAGCAGCTTTGGGGTCCAGGAGACCCAGTACTTC.

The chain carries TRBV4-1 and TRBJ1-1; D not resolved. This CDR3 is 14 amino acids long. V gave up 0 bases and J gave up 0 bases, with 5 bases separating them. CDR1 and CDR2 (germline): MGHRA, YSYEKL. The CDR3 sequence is CASSQDWVNTEAFF. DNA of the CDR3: TGCGCCAGCAGCCAAGATTGGGTGAACACTGAAGCTTTCTTT.

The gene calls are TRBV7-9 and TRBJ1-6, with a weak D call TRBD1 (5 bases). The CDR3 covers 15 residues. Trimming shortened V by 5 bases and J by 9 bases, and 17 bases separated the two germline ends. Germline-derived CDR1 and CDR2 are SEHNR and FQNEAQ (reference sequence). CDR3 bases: TGTGCCAGCAGCCTCATGACAGAGTACGGTTCACCCCTCCACTTT. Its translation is CASSLMTEYGSPLHF.

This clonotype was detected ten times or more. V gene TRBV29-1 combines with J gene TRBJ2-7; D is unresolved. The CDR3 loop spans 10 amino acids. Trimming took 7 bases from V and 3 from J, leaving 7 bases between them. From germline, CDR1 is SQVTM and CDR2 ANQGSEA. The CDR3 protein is CSAQDYEQYF. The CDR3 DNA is TGCAGCGCCCAGGACTACGAGCAGTACTTC.

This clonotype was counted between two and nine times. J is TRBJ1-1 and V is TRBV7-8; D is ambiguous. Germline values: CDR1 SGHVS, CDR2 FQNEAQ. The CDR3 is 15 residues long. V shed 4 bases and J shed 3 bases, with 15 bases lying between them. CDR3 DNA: TGTGCCAGCAGCTCCTCCGATGGCCGGGACACTGAAGCTTTCTTT. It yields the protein CASSSSDGRDTEAFF.

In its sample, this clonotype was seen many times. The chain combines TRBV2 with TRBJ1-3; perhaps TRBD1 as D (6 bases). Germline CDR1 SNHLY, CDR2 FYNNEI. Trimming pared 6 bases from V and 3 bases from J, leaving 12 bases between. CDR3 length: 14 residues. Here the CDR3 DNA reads TGTGCCAGCAGACCACAGGGAGGTGGAAACACCATATATTTT. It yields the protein CASRPQGGGNTIYF. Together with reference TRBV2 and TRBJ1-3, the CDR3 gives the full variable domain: EPEVTQTPSHQVTQMGQEVILRCVPISNHLYFYWYRQILGQKVEFLVSFYNNEISEKSEIFDDQFSVERPDGSNFTLKIRSTKLEDSAMYFCASRPQGGGNTIYFGEGSWLTVV.

The CDR3 sequence is CAISQTGGQAETQYF. The CDR3 coding sequence is TGTGCCATCAGTCAGACGGGGGGACAGGCGGAGACCCAGTACTTC. V and J are TRBV10-3 and TRBJ2-5; TRBD1 might be the D (8 bases). The CDR3 is 15 amino acids. The V end was cut by 5 bases, the J end by 5 bases, with 18 bases between. Germline CDR1 ENHRY, CDR2 SYGVKD.

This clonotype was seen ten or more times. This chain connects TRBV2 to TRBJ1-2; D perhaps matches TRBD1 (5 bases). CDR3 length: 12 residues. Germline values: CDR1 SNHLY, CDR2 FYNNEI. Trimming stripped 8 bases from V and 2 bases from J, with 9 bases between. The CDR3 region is CASPGLNYGYTF. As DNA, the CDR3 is TGTGCCAGCCCGGGACTGAACTATGGCTACACCTTC.

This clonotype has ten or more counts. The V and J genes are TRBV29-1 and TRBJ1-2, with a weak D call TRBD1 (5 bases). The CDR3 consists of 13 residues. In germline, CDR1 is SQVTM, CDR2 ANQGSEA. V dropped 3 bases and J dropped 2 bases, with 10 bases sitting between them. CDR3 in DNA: TGCAGCGTTGATGGGGAGGGGAACTATGGCTACACCTTC. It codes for CSVDGEGNYGYTF.

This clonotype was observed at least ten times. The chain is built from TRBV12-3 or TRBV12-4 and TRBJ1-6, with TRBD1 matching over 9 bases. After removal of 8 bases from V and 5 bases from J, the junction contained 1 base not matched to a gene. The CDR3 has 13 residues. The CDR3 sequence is CASRTGDNSPLHF. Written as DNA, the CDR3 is TGTGCCAGCCGGACAGGGGATAATTCACCCCTCCACTTT.

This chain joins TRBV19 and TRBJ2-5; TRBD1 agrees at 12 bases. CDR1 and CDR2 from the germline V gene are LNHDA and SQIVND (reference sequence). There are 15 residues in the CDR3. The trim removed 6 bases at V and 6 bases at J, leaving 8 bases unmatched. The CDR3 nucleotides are TGTGCCAGTAGCCCCGGGACAGGGGGCGGAAAGACCCAGTACTTC. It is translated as CASSPGTGGGKTQYF.

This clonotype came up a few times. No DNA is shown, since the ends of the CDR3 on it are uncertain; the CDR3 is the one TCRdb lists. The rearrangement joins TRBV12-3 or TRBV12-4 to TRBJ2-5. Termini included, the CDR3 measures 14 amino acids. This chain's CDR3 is CASSTSVNKETQYF.

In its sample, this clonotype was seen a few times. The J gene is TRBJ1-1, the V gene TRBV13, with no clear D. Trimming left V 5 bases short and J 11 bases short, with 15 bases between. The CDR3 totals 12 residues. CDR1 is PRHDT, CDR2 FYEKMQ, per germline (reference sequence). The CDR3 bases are TGTGCCAGCAGCCCCCAAACTCGGACGGCTTTCTTT. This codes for CASSPQTRTAFF. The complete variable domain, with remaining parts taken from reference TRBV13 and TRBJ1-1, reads AAGVIQSPRHLIKEKRETATLKCYPIPRHDTVYWYQQGPGQDPQFLISFYEKMQSDKGSIPDRFSAQQFSDYHSELNMSSLELGDSALYFCASSPQTRTAFFGQGTRLTVV.